Sequencing of this T cell receptor (beta chain) was carried out in a study of T cell repertoires in cytomegalovirus infection. Study as a whole: CMV epitopes that were recently identified and HLA-C-restricted were used alongside well-studied HLA-B-restricted ones.

Germline V lookup: CDR1 MNHEY, CDR2 SMNVEV (reference sequence). The CDR3 sequence is 21 residues long. V lost 6 bases, J lost 4 bases, and 34 bases lay in between. Via MiXCR, TCRdb re-called the reads, giving one row per CDR3 protein. The repertoire holds 700,000 to 900,000 distinct CDR3 sequences, with about 29% as singletons. Study results and limitations: Dominating the ex vivo response were TCR beta clonotypes that were CMV-specific and HLA-C-restricted.

On this clonotype: Its antigen is unknown.

The receptor comes from a human donor in good health (CMV status not recorded). Some clones in this sample may be carry-over from other donors' samples. Sequenced here: cultured CD8+ T cells from PBMCs, sampled from culture after CMV antigen stimulation. The chain has TRBV27 and TRBJ2-1; possible D gene TRBD2, 5 bases. CDR3 sequence (DNA): TGTGCCAGCAGCTACGACCGACTAAACACCCTTAAAGGGTTCTCTTACAATGAGCAGTTCTTC. Amino acids: CASSYDRLNTLKGFSYNEQFF.